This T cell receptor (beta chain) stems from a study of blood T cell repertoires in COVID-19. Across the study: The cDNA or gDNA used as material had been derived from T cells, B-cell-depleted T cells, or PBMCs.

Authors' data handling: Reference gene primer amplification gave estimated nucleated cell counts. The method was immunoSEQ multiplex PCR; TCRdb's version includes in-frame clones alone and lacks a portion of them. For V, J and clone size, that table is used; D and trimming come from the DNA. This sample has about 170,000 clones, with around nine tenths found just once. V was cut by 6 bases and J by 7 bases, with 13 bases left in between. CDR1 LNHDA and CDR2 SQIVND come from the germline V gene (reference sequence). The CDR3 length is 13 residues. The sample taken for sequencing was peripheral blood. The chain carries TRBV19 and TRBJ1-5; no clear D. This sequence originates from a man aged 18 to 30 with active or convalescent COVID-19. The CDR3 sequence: CASSPNEGQPQHF. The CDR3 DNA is TGTGCCAGTAGCCCCAATGAGGGCCAGCCCCAGCATTTT.